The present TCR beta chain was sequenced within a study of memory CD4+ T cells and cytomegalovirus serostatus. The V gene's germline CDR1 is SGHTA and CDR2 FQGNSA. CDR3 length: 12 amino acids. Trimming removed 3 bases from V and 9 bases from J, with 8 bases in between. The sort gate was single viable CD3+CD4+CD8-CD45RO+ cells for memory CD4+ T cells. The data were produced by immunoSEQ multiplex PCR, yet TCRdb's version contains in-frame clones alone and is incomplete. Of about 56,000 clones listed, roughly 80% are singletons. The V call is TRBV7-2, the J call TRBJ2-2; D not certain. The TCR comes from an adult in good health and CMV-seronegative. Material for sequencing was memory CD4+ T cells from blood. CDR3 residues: CASSFRNRELFF. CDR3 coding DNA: TGTGCCAGCAGCTTTCGGAACCGGGAGCTGTTTTTT.